The 20 T cell receptor beta chains listed next were all sequenced from one sample in a study of CD8 T cells in Susac syndrome (dated by TCRdb to between 2018 and 2021). Library generation was performed with the immunoSEQ multiplex PCR assay. RNA was extracted using the RNeasy kit, and roughly 0.5 to 1 microgram was reverse transcribed with random hexamers. The public reads were reprocessed in TCRdb via fastp at Q25 and MiXCR, keeping in-frame beta chains. Merged by CDR3 protein, the rows form single entries marked with the most common genes and DNA. The sample contains approximately 230,000 distinct CDR3 sequences, over 85% of them found a single time. 0.06% to 0.08% of the sample is taken by the ten largest. The specimen sequenced was CD4+ T cells from PBMCs. Receptors were obtained from a human donor with multiple sclerosis.

The chain is built from TRBV7-3 and TRBJ1-1; D remains ambiguous. CDR1 is SGHTA, CDR2 FQGTGA, per germline. Between the trimmed V and J ends, which lost 0 bases and 1 base, there was a span of 12 bases. This CDR3 is built from 16 residues. The CDR3 bases are TGTGCCAGCAGCTTAACTCCGGTCAGTACGAACACTGAAGCTTTCTTT. As protein: CASSLTPVSTNTEAFF.

CDR3 nucleotide sequence: TGTGCCAGCAGGCCCTTGGGCAGGGGGTCCTACGAGCAGTACTTC. Translated: CASRPLGRGSYEQYF. The gene calls are TRBV2 and TRBJ2-7, with 7 bases matching TRBD1. Germline CDR1 reads SNHLY; CDR2 reads FYNNEI. This CDR3 has 15 amino acids. J gave up 1 base and V 6 bases, and 9 bases lay outside the gene matches.

The chain couples TRBV7-9 to TRBJ2-3; 7 bases line up with TRBD1. Germline CDR1 SEHNR, CDR2 FQNEAQ (reference sequence). Losses at the gene ends were 5 bases for V and 1 base for J; bases not matched to a gene: 6. This CDR3 is built from 15 residues. Here the CDR3 DNA reads TGTGCCAGCAGCATACAGGGGCCGCGCACAGATACGCAGTATTTT. Protein product: CASSIQGPRTDTQYF. The variable domain in full, completed from reference TRBV7-9 and TRBJ2-3, reads DTGVSQNPRHKITKRGQNVTFRCDPISEHNRLYWYRQTLGQGPEFLTYFQNEAQLEKSRLLSDRFSAERPKGSFSTLEIQRTEQGDSAMYLCASSIQGPRTDTQYFGPGTRLTVL.

This clonotype was recorded only once. The V call is TRBV29-1, the J call TRBJ1-2, with 7 nucleotides matching TRBD1. The V gene's germline CDR1 is SQVTM and CDR2 ANQGSEA. With 6 bases clipped from V and 2 bases from J, the junction kept 9 bases outside the gene matches. There are 14 residues in the CDR3. The CDR3: CSVDLGQENYGYTF. For the CDR3, the DNA is TGCAGCGTGGATCTTGGACAGGAGAACTATGGCTACACCTTC.

The chain is built from TRBV6-2 or TRBV6-3 and TRBJ2-1; D remains unclear. Trimming took off 6 bases at V and 0 bases at J, with 21 bases between the two ends. This CDR3 has 18 amino acids. The germline V gene has CDR1 MNHEY and CDR2 SVGEGT. CDR3 DNA: TGTGCCAGCAGACTGACTCTAAGCGCCCAGTACTCCTACAATGAGCAGTTCTTC. Protein: CASRLTLSAQYSYNEQFF.

This chain connects TRBV6-1 to TRBJ1-2; D uncertain. The V gene's germline CDR1 is MNHNS and CDR2 SASEGT. The CDR3 loop spans 11 amino acids. V was trimmed by 1 base and J by 8 bases, leaving 5 bases between them. The CDR3 loop reads CASSEGSGYTF. The CDR3 nucleotides read TGTGCCAGCAGTGAAGGGTCGGGCTACACCTTC.

The genes are TRBV19 and TRBJ2-2; D is unresolved. CDR3 length: 18 amino acids. CDR1 LNHDA and CDR2 SQIVND come from the germline V gene (reference sequence). The germline V and J ends were trimmed by 1 base and 7 bases, with 22 bases remaining between them. The CDR3 region has the DNA TGTGCCAGTAGTATAGGGGGTAGCATAGGTGGTGGACGCGGGGAGCTGTTTTTT. Protein: CASSIGGSIGGGRGELFF.

V gene TRBV6-6 combines with J gene TRBJ2-7; D remains ambiguous. Trimming left V 10 bases short and J 0 bases short, with 16 bases between. Germline CDR1 is MNHNY and CDR2 is SVGAGI (reference sequence). The CDR3 totals 14 residues. The CDR3 bases are TGTGCCACCACCTCCCCGGAGAGCTCCTACGAGCAGTACGTC. It specifies CATTSPESSYEQYV.

The chain recombines TRBV2 with TRBJ2-7; 9 bases are shared with TRBD1. Germline CDR1 SNHLY, CDR2 FYNNEI. V trimming: 2 bases; J trimming: 2 bases; junction bases outside the gene matches: 4. This CDR3 has 15 amino acids. In DNA, the CDR3 is TGTGCCAGCAGTGAAAGCACAGGGGGCCCCTACGAGCAGTACTTC. It translates to CASSESTGGPYEQYF.

The chain links TRBV12-3 or TRBV12-4 to TRBJ1-2; 11 bases line up with TRBD1. The CDR3 loop spans 16 amino acids. The trim removed 6 bases at V and 3 bases at J, leaving 9 bases unmatched. CDR3 sequence: CASSPGQGVGDYGYTF. The CDR3 DNA reads TGTGCCAGCAGCCCGGGACAGGGGGTTGGGGACTATGGCTACACCTTC.

The chain has TRBV30 and TRBJ2-2, with 9 bases matching TRBD1. Germline V gives CDR1 GTSNPN, CDR2 SVGIG (reference sequence). Trimming cost V 7 bases and J 6 bases; bases outside gene matches: 6. The CDR3 consists of 13 residues. CDR3 in DNA: TGTGCCTTTGGGGACAGGGTCGCCGGGGAGCTGTTTTTT. Amino acid sequence: CAFGDRVAGELFF.

The gene calls are TRBV5-1 and TRBJ2-3; TRBD1 might be the D (5 bases). Germline CDR1 and CDR2: SGHRS and YFSETQ. V was cut by 4 bases and J by 6 bases, with 15 bases left in between. The CDR3 totals 14 residues. The CDR3 DNA reads as TGCGCCAGCAGCCCCAGGGTATCCGCCGATACGCAGTATTTT. It translates to CASSPRVSADTQYF.

This clonotype was seen a few times. J is TRBJ2-7 and V is TRBV6-1; D is possibly TRBD1 (6 bases). Trimming shortened V by 8 bases and J by 5 bases, and 16 bases separated the two germline ends. CDR1 is MNHNS and CDR2 is SASEGT in the germline V gene. CDR3 length: 13 residues. The CDR3 here is CASVAPGANEQYV. CDR3 coding DNA: TGTGCCAGCGTGGCCCCAGGGGCCAACGAGCAGTACGTC.

The CDR3 loop is CAKAGLKTNIQYF. The CDR3, as DNA: TGTGCCAAAGCGGGACTAAAGACAAACATTCAGTACTTC. The rearrangement joins TRBV9 to TRBJ2-4, with 7 bases aligning to TRBD2. V trimming: 9 bases; J trimming: 6 bases; junction bases outside the gene matches: 9. Germline V gene lookup returns CDR1 SGDLS and CDR2 YYNGEE. The CDR3 length is 13 residues.

V usage is TRBV30 and J usage is TRBJ1-2, with 8 bases fitting TRBD1. CDR3 size: 14 residues. With 0 bases clipped from V and 4 bases from J, the junction kept 4 bases outside the gene matches. Germline CDR1 GTSNPN, CDR2 SVGIG (reference sequence). The CDR3 loop is CAWSVGQGGYGYTF. CDR3 DNA sequence: TGTGCCTGGAGTGTTGGACAGGGAGGCTATGGCTACACCTTC.

This clonotype occurred once. The V gene is TRBV5-4, the J gene TRBJ1-1; TRBD1 matches at 8 bases. From germline, CDR1 is SGHNT and CDR2 YYREEE (reference sequence). This CDR3 contains 16 residues. V was pared by 4 bases and J by 1 base, with 9 bases of the junction left unmatched. The CDR3 is CASSPGTGLTNTEAFF. The DNA of the CDR3 is TGTGCCAGCAGCCCGGGGACAGGACTTACGAACACTGAAGCTTTCTTT. The full variable domain, in which reference TRBV5-4 and TRBJ1-1 provide the parts outside the CDR3, is ETGVTQSPTHLIKTRGQQVTLRCSSQSGHNTVSWYQQALGQGPQFIFQYYREEENGRGNFPPRFSGLQFPNYSSELNVNALELDDSALYLCASSPGTGLTNTEAFFGQGTRLTVV.

The chain is built from TRBV7-3 and TRBJ1-2, with 8 bases lining up with TRBD1. Trimming took 5 bases from V and 9 from J; bases not matched to a gene: 14. Looked up from germline, CDR1 is SGHTA and CDR2 is FQGTGA. CDR3 length equals 15 residues. In DNA, the CDR3 is TGTGCCAGCAGCCCCACAGCAGGGCAGGGGGCACGCTACACCTTC. Translating it yields CASSPTAGQGARYTF.

In this sample, this clonotype turned up once. J is TRBJ1-2 and V is TRBV6-1; 8 bases are shared with TRBD1. V dropped 6 bases and J dropped 3; count of bases not matched to a gene: 12. Germline assignment: CDR1 MNHNS and CDR2 SASEGT. This CDR3 contains 16 residues. This chain's CDR3 is CASRAGTGYQDYGYTF. The CDR3 DNA reads as TGTGCCAGCAGGGCCGGGACAGGTTATCAGGACTATGGCTACACCTTC.

This clonotype appeared a single time. The V gene is TRBV12-3 or TRBV12-4, the J gene TRBJ1-4, with a tentative D call TRBD1 (6 bases). CDR3 size: 15 residues. Trimming took 6 bases from V and 3 from J, leaving 14 bases between them. The DNA of the CDR3 is TGTGCCAGCAGGACGACAGGAGGGGCTAATGAAAAACTGTTTTTT. It codes for CASRTTGGANEKLFF.

The rearrangement joins TRBV4-2 to TRBJ1-5; TRBD1 matches at 10 bases. V lost 1 base and J lost 4; bases outside the gene matches: 1. The germline V gene has CDR1 LGHNA and CDR2 YNFKEQ. The CDR3 is 15 amino acids. CDR3 DNA sequence: TGTGCCAGCAGCCAAGTGGGACAGGGGAATCAGCCCCAGCATTTT. Translating it yields CASSQVGQGNQPQHF.